A single sample is the source of the 27 T cell receptor beta chains below, sequenced in a study. One entry per CDR3 protein, called by TCRdb with MiXCR from the 5' RACE reads. Of under 65,000 distinct CDR3 sequences listed, 28% are singletons. The specimen was tumor-infiltrating memory CD4+ T cells sorted from the breast tumor. Indicated subset: memory CD4+ T cells, CD4+CD45RO+CD25-. The receptors originated from a female donor with breast cancer.

This clonotype turned up a few times. The missing conserved phenylalanine or tryptophan at the end of this CDR3 makes a read error likely. V is TRBV4-2 and J is TRBJ1-2; 9 nucleotides agree with TRBD1. The ends lost 0 bases at V and 4 bases at J; junction bases unmatched: 6. Per the germline V gene, CDR1 is LGHNA and CDR2 is YNFKEQ. This CDR3 has 16 residues. CDR3 loop: CASSQDLPGQGYGYTV. The DNA for the CDR3 is TGTGCCAGCAGCCAAGATCTCCCGGGACAGGGCTATGGCTACACCGTC.

The chain carries TRBV20-1 and TRBJ1-2; D is undetermined. V lost 3 bases to trimming and J lost 8 bases, with 13 bases between them. The CDR3 spans 12 residues. Per the germline V gene, CDR1 is DFQATT and CDR2 is SNEGSKA (reference sequence). In nucleotides, the CDR3 is TGCAGTGCTAGCCTGCGAGCCGGGGGCTACACCTTC. As protein: CSASLRAGGYTF.

This clonotype came up a few times. This chain joins TRBV29-1 and TRBJ1-5, with D perhaps matching TRBD1 (5 bases). This CDR3 has 14 amino acids. Germline loops: CDR1 SQVTM, CDR2 ANQGSEA. V was cut by 6 bases and J by 12 bases, with 24 bases left in between. The CDR3 region has the DNA TGCAGCGTCGCGAGCCGGGGGGTGAATCAGTACCAGCATTTT. It yields the protein CSVASRGVNQYQHF.

This chain links TRBV6-6 with TRBJ2-3; tentatively, D is TRBD1 (5 bases). The germline gives CDR1 MNHNY, CDR2 SVGAGI (reference sequence). The length of the CDR3 is 13 residues. Trimming shortened V by 2 bases and J by 3 bases, and 6 bases separated the two germline ends. CDR3 nucleotides: TGTGCCAGCAGTTACCAGGGAACAGATACGCAGTATTTT. This sequence encodes CASSYQGTDTQYF.

Only a few counts were recorded for this clonotype. The J gene is TRBJ2-3, the V gene TRBV7-2, with D tentatively TRBD2 (7 bases). Germline V gene sequence: CDR1 SGHTA, CDR2 FQGNSA. This CDR3 has 14 residues. V was pared by 0 bases and J by 14 bases, with 18 bases between. CDR3 loop: CASSLALTGGLLYF. CDR3 DNA: TGTGCCAGCAGCTTAGCGCTAACGGGGGGCCTCTTGTATTTT.

Turning to this clonotype: Germline and junction disagree at one end, which may indicate a read error. The chain has TRBV5-1 and TRBJ2-1; possibly TRBD2 for D (6 bases). The CDR3 sequence is 15 residues long. Germline values: CDR1 SGHRS, CDR2 YFSETQ. CDR3 sequence (DNA): TGCGCCAGCAGCTTGAGGAGGGTCTCCTACAATAAGCAGTTCTTC. Translating gives CASSLRRVSYNKQFF.

The V call is TRBV28, the J call TRBJ2-3; the D gene is possibly TRBD2 (5 bases). Germline lookup yields CDR1 MDHEN and CDR2 SYDVKM. The germline V and J ends were trimmed by 2 bases and 0 bases, with 12 bases remaining between them. The length of the CDR3 is 16 residues. CDR3 bases: TGTGCCAGCAGTTTACTTGAGGGCGGTAGCACAGATACGCAGTATTTT. Translated, it gives CASSLLEGGSTDTQYF.

This clonotype came up a few times. CDR3 DNA sequence: TGTGCCAGCAACCGGCTAGCGACTAGCACAGATACGCAGTATTTT. Its protein is CASNRLATSTDTQYF. The V call is TRBV7-2, the J call TRBJ2-3, with D possibly being TRBD2 (6 bases). The CDR3 consists of 15 residues. Between the trimmed V and J ends, which lost 7 bases and 0 bases, there was a span of 14 bases. Per germline, CDR1 SGHTA and CDR2 FQGNSA.

This clonotype was counted between two and nine times. V usage is TRBV5-1 and J usage is TRBJ1-2; 8 nucleotides agree with TRBD1. V trimming: 1 base; J trimming: 6 bases; junction bases outside the gene matches: 5. This CDR3 contains 14 residues. Per germline, CDR1 SGHRS and CDR2 YFSETQ. The CDR3: CASSLYRGDDGYTF. The DNA for the CDR3 is TGCGCCAGCAGCTTGTACAGGGGGGATGATGGCTACACCTTC.

This clonotype was observed a few times. The CDR3 is CSAGQGGETQYF. The CDR3 DNA reads as TGCAGCGCGGGACAGGGAGGAGAGACCCAGTACTTC. The chain uses TRBV29-1 and TRBJ2-5; 9 bases match TRBD1. Germline assignment: CDR1 SQVTM and CDR2 ANQGSEA. Unmatched junction bases numbered 4, after V lost 7 bases and J lost 4 bases. The CDR3 extends over 12 amino acids.

This clonotype showed up just once. V and J are TRBV6-5 and TRBJ1-2; the D is unclear. Germline loops: CDR1 MNHEY, CDR2 SVGAGI. V dropped 0 bases and J dropped 9 bases, with 14 bases sitting between them. CDR3 length: 14 residues. The CDR3 DNA reads as TGTGCCAGCAGTTACTCGAGAGAGTTGTGCTGCTACACCTTC. This encodes CASSYSRELCCYTF.

This clonotype has a handful of counts. CDR3 in amino acids: CATSRDREGQEQFF. CDR3 nucleotide sequence: TGTGCCACCAGCAGAGACCGGGAGGGCCAGGAGCAGTTCTTC. V is TRBV15 and J is TRBJ2-1; 8 bases line up with TRBD2. The CDR3 contains 14 residues. The V gene's germline CDR1 is LNHNV and CDR2 YYDKDF (reference sequence). V gave up 0 bases and J gave up 10 bases; unmatched junction bases: 5.

There are a few counts of this clonotype. The chain is built from TRBV7-2 and TRBJ2-5, with D unresolved. Germline V gene lookup returns CDR1 SGHTA and CDR2 FQGNSA. Trimming cost V 0 bases and J 5 bases, with 7 bases left between them. The length of the CDR3 is 13 residues. The chain's CDR3 is CASSLALGETQYF. CDR3 nucleotide sequence: TGTGCCAGCAGCTTAGCCCTAGGGGAGACCCAGTACTTC.

This clonotype showed up just a few times. CDR3 in DNA: TGTGCCAGCAGCTCACCATCGTTGATGGGGGGAGGGATGAACACTGAAGCTTTCTTT. Amino acids: CASSSPSLMGGGMNTEAFF. This chain connects TRBV7-2 to TRBJ1-1; D might be TRBD1 (5 bases). V lost 4 bases to trimming and J lost 0 bases, with 24 bases between them. CDR3 size: 19 residues. CDR1 is SGHTA and CDR2 is FQGNSA in the germline V gene.

This sequence joins TRBV9 and TRBJ1-3; D unclear. The germline gives CDR1 SGDLS, CDR2 YYNGEE. V was trimmed by 4 bases and J by 4 bases, leaving 12 bases between them. The CDR3 covers 14 residues. CDR3 residues: CASSQMTRGNTIYF. CDR3 coding DNA: TGTGCCAGCAGCCAGATGACAAGAGGAAACACCATATATTTT.

The rearrangement joins TRBV7-2 to TRBJ1-1; 9 bases line up with TRBD1. This CDR3 contains 14 residues. CDR1 and CDR2 from the germline V gene are SGHTA and FQGNSA. The V segment lost 4 bases and the J segment 3 bases; nucleotides outside the gene matches: 3. In DNA, the CDR3 is TGTGCCAGCAGCTCGAGGACAGGGGACACTGAAGCTTTCTTT. This translates into CASSSRTGDTEAFF. Complete variable domain (other parts from reference TRBV7-2 and TRBJ1-1): GAGVSQSPSNKVTEKGKDVELRCDPISGHTALYWYRQSLGQGLEFLIYFQGNSAPDKSGLPSDRFSAERTGGSVSTLTIQRTQQEDSAVYLCASSSRTGDTEAFFGQGTRLTVV.

The J gene is TRBJ1-1, the V gene TRBV20-1; no clear D. Germline lookup yields CDR1 DFQATT and CDR2 SNEGSKA (reference sequence). The CDR3 is made up of 15 amino acids. Trimming cost V 1 base and J 2 bases, with 14 bases left between them. The CDR3 sequence is CSARGLRTGNTEAFF. The CDR3 DNA reads as TGCAGTGCTAGAGGGCTTAGGACTGGAAACACTGAAGCTTTCTTT.

Note on this clonotype: The junction differs from germline at one of its ends, possibly a read error. The chain employs TRBV6-2 or TRBV6-3 and TRBJ2-5; no definite D call. Germline values: CDR1 MNHEY, CDR2 SVGEGT. The CDR3 covers 12 residues. CDR3 protein: CASAPGKEAQYF. In DNA, the CDR3 is TGTGCCAGCGCACCAGGAAAAGAGGCCCAGTACTTC.

This clonotype was picked up a small number of times. This sequence joins TRBV11-3 and TRBJ2-7; no firm D call. The CDR3 is 14 amino acids. V gave up 10 bases and J gave up 0 bases, with 16 bases separating them. Germline CDR1 SGHNT, CDR2 YENEEA. The CDR3 region has the DNA TGTGCCACCCAGGCGGTCGCTAGCTCCTACGAGCAGTACTTC. Its translation is CATQAVASSYEQYF.

Only a few counts were recorded for this clonotype. The chain couples TRBV5-1 to TRBJ2-2; TRBD1 might be the D (6 bases). Deletions cut 3 bases from V and 3 bases from J, with 12 bases between. CDR1 is SGHRS, CDR2 YFSETQ, per germline. The CDR3 has 15 residues. The CDR3 loop is CASSSSGAYTGELFF. The CDR3, as DNA: TGCGCCAGCAGCTCGTCAGGGGCCTACACCGGGGAGCTGTTTTTT.

This clonotype has just a few counts. The chain carries TRBV7-3 and TRBJ1-2, with 7 bases aligning to TRBD1. CDR3 length equals 12 residues. Germline V gives CDR1 SGHTA, CDR2 FQGTGA. V dropped 6 bases and J dropped 7; count of bases not matched to a gene: 5. CDR3 nucleotides: TGTGCCAGCAGTCAGGGGGGAGGTGGCTACACCTTC. Translated, it gives CASSQGGGGYTF.

The V and J genes are TRBV20-1 and TRBJ2-1; D is unresolved. Trimming shortened V by 4 bases and J by 5 bases, and 9 bases separated the two germline ends. This CDR3 has 12 amino acids. The germline V gene encodes CDR1 DFQATT and CDR2 SNEGSKA (reference sequence). DNA of the CDR3: TGCAGTGCTATTCAGAACAACAATGAGCAGTTCTTC. This encodes CSAIQNNNEQFF.

The count of this clonotype is one. In nucleotides, the CDR3 is TGTGCCAGCAGTGCGAACACCGGGGAGCTGTTTTTT. Its protein product is CASSANTGELFF. The chain couples TRBV2 to TRBJ2-2; D remains unclear. Trimming pared 4 bases from V and 0 bases from J, leaving 0 bases between. Germline loops: CDR1 SNHLY, CDR2 FYNNEI. The CDR3 sequence is 12 residues long.

Regarding this clonotype: Germline and junction disagree at one end, which may indicate a read error. The chain has TRBV7-9 and TRBJ2-3; TRBD1 agrees at 9 bases. CDR1 and CDR2 (germline): SEHNR, FQNEAQ (reference sequence). The CDR3 length is 15 residues. The CDR3 nucleotides read TGTGCCAGCAGCTATACAGGGGGCTCGACAGATACGCAGTATTTC. This gives the protein CASSYTGGSTDTQYF.

The chain has TRBV29-1 and TRBJ1-2, with D perhaps matching TRBD1 (5 bases). This CDR3 region has 12 residues. Germline values: CDR1 SQVTM, CDR2 ANQGSEA. V was shortened by 0 bases and J by 7 bases, with 9 bases between the two germline ends. CDR3 DNA sequence: TGCAGCGTTGAAGAGCGGGGGGGTGGCTACACCTTC. The encoded protein is CSVEERGGGYTF.

There are many counts of this clonotype. V is TRBV6-5 and J is TRBJ1-1; a weak D match, TRBD1 (5 bases). Trimming took 1 base from V and 8 from J, leaving 8 bases between them. Germline CDR1 and CDR2: MNHEY and SVGAGI. This CDR3 has 12 amino acids. CDR3: CASSYLRGEAFF. The CDR3 DNA reads TGTGCCAGCAGTTACTTGCGGGGCGAAGCTTTCTTT.

The rearrangement links TRBV24-1 to TRBJ2-7; 8 bases map to TRBD2. Per germline, CDR1 KGHDR and CDR2 SFDVKD. Unmatched junction bases numbered 11, after V lost 4 bases and J lost 4 bases. This CDR3 comprises 16 residues. The CDR3 DNA reads as TGTGCCACCAGTGACCTTTGGACGGGCGGGGGGTACGAGCAGTACTTC. Amino acids: CATSDLWTGGGYEQYF.